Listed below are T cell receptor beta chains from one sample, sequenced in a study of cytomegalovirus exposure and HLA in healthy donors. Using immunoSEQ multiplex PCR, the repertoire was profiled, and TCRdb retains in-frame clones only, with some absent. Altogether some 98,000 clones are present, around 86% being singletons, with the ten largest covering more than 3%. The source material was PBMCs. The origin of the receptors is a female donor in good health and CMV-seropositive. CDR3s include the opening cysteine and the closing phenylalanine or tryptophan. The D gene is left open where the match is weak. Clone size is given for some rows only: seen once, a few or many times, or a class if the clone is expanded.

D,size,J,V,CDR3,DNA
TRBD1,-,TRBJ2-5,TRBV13,CASSEDPGQGRETQYF,TGTGCCAGCAGCGAAGATCCGGGACAGGGTCGGGAGACCCAGTACTTC
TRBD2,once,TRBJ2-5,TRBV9,CASSRTGGASETQYF,TGTGCCAGCAGCCGGACCGGGGGGGCATCTGAGACCCAGTACTTC
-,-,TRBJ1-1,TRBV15,CATSREQSEAFF,TGTGCCACCAGCAGAGAACAGTCCGAAGCTTTCTTT
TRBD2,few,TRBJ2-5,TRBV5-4,CASSSPRGEGETQYF,TGTGCCAGCAGCTCTCCGCGGGGGGAAGGAGAGACCCAGTACTTC
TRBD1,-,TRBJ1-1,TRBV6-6,CASSSISGTATEAFF,TGTGCCAGCAGTAGTATTTCCGGGACAGCAACTGAAGCTTTCTTT
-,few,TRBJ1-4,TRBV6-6,CASSRGWGNEKLFF,TGTGCCAGCAGTCGGGGGTGGGGTAATGAAAAACTGTTTTTT
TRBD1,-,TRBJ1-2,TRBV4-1,CASSLRQGDGYTF,TGCGCCAGCAGCCTACGACAGGGGGATGGCTACACCTTC
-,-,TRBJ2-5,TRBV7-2,CASSLGGLTQETQYF,TGTGCCAGCAGCTTAGGAGGGCTAACGCAAGAGACCCAGTACTTC
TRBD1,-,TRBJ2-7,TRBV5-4,CASSKGQGYYEQYF,TGTGCCAGCAGCAAGGGACAGGGGTACTACGAGCAGTACTTC
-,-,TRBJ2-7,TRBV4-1,CASSQDLAGVTYEQYF,TGCGCCAGCAGCCAAGATTTGGCAGGGGTGACCTACGAGCAGTACTTC
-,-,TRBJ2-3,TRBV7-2,CASRSRTGTDTQYF,TGTGCCAGCAGAAGTCGGACAGGCACAGATACGCAGTATTTT
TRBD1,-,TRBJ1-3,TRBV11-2,CASSLELEQGTYF,TGTGCCAGCAGCTTAGAATTAGAACAGGGGACATATTTT
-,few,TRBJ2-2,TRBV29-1,CSGGPGPGELFF,TGCAGCGGAGGGCCTGGTCCCGGGGAGCTGTTTTTT
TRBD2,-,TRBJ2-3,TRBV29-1,CSVDLPGLGITDTQYF,TGCAGCGTTGACCTGCCGGGACTAGGCATCACAGATACGCAGTATTTT
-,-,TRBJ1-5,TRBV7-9,CASSSSGDNQPQHF,TGTGCCAGCAGCTCCTCGGGGGACAATCAGCCCCAGCATTTT
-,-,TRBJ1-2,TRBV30,CAWSVRGDGYTF,TGTGCCTGGAGTGTACGGGGAGATGGCTACACCTTC
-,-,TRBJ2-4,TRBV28,CASTVALSKNIQYF,TGTGCCAGCACTGTGGCCCTTTCCAAAAACATTCAGTACTTC
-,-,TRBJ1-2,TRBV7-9,CASSSGSSEGYTF,TGTGCCAGCAGCTCAGGGTCCTCCGAAGGCTACACCTTC
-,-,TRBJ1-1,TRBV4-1,CASSQEGQVNTEAFF,TGCGCCAGCAGCCAAGAGGGTCAGGTGAACACTGAAGCTTTCTTT
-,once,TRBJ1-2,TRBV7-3,CASSETGNYGYTF,TGTGCCAGCAGCGAAACAGGGAACTATGGCTACACCTTC
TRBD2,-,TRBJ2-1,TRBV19,CASIGRGNEQFF,TGTGCCAGTATTGGGAGGGGCAATGAGCAGTTCTTC
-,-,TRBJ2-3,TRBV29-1,CSAWWGSDTQYF,TGCAGCGCCTGGTGGGGCTCAGATACGCAGTATTTT
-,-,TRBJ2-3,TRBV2,CASRAAGGDTQYF,TGTGCCAGCAGGGCGGCCGGCGGAGATACGCAGTATTTT
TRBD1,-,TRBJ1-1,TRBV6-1,CASSDGTDTNTEAFF,TGTGCCAGCAGTGACGGGACAGATACAAACACTGAAGCTTTCTTT
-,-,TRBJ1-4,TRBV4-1,CASSQHELNEKLFF,TGCGCCAGCAGCCAGCATGAACTTAATGAAAAACTGTTTTTT
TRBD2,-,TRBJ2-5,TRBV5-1,CASSWAGLAGGETQYF,TGCGCCAGCAGCTGGGCGGGACTAGCGGGGGGAGAGACCCAGTACTTC
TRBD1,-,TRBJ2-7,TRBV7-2,CASSLRDRGDEQYF,TGTGCCAGCAGCCTCAGGGACAGGGGCGACGAGCAGTACTTC
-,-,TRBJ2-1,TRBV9,CASSVGGTVNEQFF,TGTGCCAGCAGCGTTGGTGGAACAGTTAATGAGCAGTTCTTC
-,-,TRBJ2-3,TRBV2,CASRGSPLRPKGGTDTQYF,TGTGCCAGCAGGGGAAGCCCTCTACGACCTAAAGGGGGCACAGATACGCAGTATTTT
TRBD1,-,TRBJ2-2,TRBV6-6,CASSGQGQHTGELFF,TGTGCCAGCAGTGGACAGGGTCAGCACACCGGGGAGCTGTTTTTT
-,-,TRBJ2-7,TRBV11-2,CASTGGGFWEQYF,TGTGCCAGCACCGGCGGCGGGTTCTGGGAGCAGTACTTC
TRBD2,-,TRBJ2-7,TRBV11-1,CASSSGLAGQYEQYF,TGTGCCAGCAGCTCGGGACTAGCGGGCCAGTACGAGCAGTACTTC
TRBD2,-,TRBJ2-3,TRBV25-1,CATFPFAGGTDTQYF,TGTGCCACCTTCCCATTCGCGGGAGGCACAGATACGCAGTATTTT
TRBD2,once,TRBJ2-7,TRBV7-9,CASSLGRGGLEQYF,TGTGCCAGCAGCTTAGGGCGGGGGGGCCTCGAGCAGTACTTC
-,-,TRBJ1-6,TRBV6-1,CASSALDSDNSPLHF,TGTGCCAGCAGTGCATTAGACTCCGATAATTCACCCCTCCACTTT
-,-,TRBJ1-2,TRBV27,CASSLLPADRYGYTF,TGTGCCAGCAGTTTATTACCCGCGGATAGATATGGCTACACCTTC
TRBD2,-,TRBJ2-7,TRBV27,CASSRLAGNTYEQYF,TGTGCCAGCAGTCGACTAGCGGGGAATACCTACGAGCAGTACTTC
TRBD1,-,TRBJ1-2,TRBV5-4,CASSMGTGSAYGYTF,TGTGCCAGCAGCATGGGGACAGGGAGTGCCTATGGCTACACCTTC
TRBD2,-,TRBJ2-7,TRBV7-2,CASSARGSGGPFEQYF,TGTGCCAGCAGCGCCCGGGGTAGCGGGGGCCCGTTCGAGCAGTACTTC
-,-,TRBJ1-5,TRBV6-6,CASSYSSAGGAQPQHF,TGTGCCAGCAGTTACTCGTCGGCCGGAGGAGCTCAGCCCCAGCATTTT
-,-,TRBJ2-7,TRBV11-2,CASSSDITYEQYF,TGTGCCAGCAGCTCGGACATTACCTACGAGCAGTACTTC
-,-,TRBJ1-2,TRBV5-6,CASSLADGAFYGYTF,TGTGCCAGCAGCTTGGCCGATGGGGCCTTCTATGGCTACACCTTC
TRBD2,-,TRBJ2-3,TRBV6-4,CASSDGTSLDTQYF,TGTGCCAGCAGTGACGGGACTAGCTTAGATACGCAGTATTTT
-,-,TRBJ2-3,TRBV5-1,CASSLVGRGSTDTQYF,TGCGCCAGCAGCTTGGTGGGTAGGGGCTCCACAGATACGCAGTATTTT
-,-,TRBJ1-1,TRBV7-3,CANSLMGAGTEAFF,TGTGCCAACAGCTTAATGGGGGCAGGCACTGAAGCTTTCTTT
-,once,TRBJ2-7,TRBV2,CASSAGTYEQYF,TGTGCCAGCAGTGCCGGGACCTACGAGCAGTACTTC
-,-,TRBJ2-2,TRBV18,CASSPLANTGELFF,TGTGCCAGCTCACCACTAGCAAACACCGGGGAGCTGTTTTTT
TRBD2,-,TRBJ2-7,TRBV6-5,CASSYGTSGTYEQYF,TGTGCCAGCAGTTACGGGACTAGCGGAACCTACGAGCAGTACTTC
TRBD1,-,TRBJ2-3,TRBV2,CASRRTGGADTQYF,TGTGCCAGCAGGCGGACAGGGGGTGCAGATACGCAGTATTTT
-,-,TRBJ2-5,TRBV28,CASFRAGLRRQETQYF,TGTGCCAGCTTCCGTGCGGGACTCCGCCGCCAAGAGACCCAGTACTTC
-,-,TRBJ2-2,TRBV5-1,CASRSSGTTNTGELFF,TGCGCCAGCAGATCCTCCGGGACAACGAACACCGGGGAGCTGTTTTTT
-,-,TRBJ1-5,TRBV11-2,CASSLDGNQPQHF,TGTGCCAGCAGCTTAGACGGCAATCAGCCCCAGCATTTT
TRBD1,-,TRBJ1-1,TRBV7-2,CASSLLTGVMGTEAFF,TGTGCCAGCAGCCTCCTGACAGGGGTGATGGGCACTGAAGCTTTCTTT
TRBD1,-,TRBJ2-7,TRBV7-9,CASSPGTDSYEQYF,TGTGCCAGCAGCCCCGGGACAGACTCCTACGAGCAGTACTTC
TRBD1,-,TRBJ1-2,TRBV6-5,CASSRQARDSYGYTF,TGTGCCAGCAGCCGTCAGGCCCGGGACAGCTATGGCTACACCTTC
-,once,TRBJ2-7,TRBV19,CASSIDERVNSYEQYF,TGTGCCAGTAGTATAGACGAGCGGGTGAATTCCTACGAGCAGTACTTC
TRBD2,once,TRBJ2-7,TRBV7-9,CSSSGTSGGESYEQYF,TGTTCCAGCAGCGGAACTAGCGGGGGGGAGTCCTACGAGCAGTACTTC
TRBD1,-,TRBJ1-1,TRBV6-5,CASSDREAPEAFF,TGTGCCAGCTCGGACAGGGAAGCTCCTGAAGCTTTCTTT
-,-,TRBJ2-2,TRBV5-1,CASSLDGGASTGELFF,TGCGCCAGCAGCTTGGACGGTGGGGCAAGCACCGGGGAGCTGTTTTTT
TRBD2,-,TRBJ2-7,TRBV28,CASTSVTSGGRWEYF,TGTGCCAGCACCTCCGTCACTAGCGGCGGCCGATGGGAGTACTTC